The 32 T cell receptor beta chains in this list originate from one sample, sequenced in a study of radiotherapy plus CTLA-4 blockade in lung cancer. Here immunoSEQ multiplex PCR was the method, and the copy in TCRdb shows in-frame clones only, minus some. Of roughly 30,000 clones in the sample, more than 75% are singletons; the top ten hold roughly 8%. Sequencing was performed on peripheral blood, taken from a patient treated with radiotherapy plus ipilimumab. Receptor source: a human donor with non-small cell lung cancer who had stable disease on radiotherapy plus ipilimumab.

This sequence joins TRBV7-2 and TRBJ1-2, with D perhaps matching TRBD1 (6 bases). Germline V gives CDR1 SGHTA, CDR2 FQGNSA. CDR3 length: 15 residues. Between the trimmed V and J ends, which lost 2 bases and 3 bases, there was a span of 13 bases. The CDR3, as DNA: TGTGCCAGCAGCTTAACCGGGGGGCGCGACTATGGCTACACCTTC. Encoded protein: CASSLTGGRDYGYTF.

J is TRBJ2-2 and V is TRBV7-2; no definite D call. V was cut by 2 bases and J by 9 bases, with 4 bases left in between. The length of the CDR3 is 11 residues. The V gene's germline CDR1 is SGHTA and CDR2 FQGNSA. The CDR3 DNA sequence: TGTGCCAGCAGCTTAAGCCGGGAGCTGTTTTTT. It encodes CASSLSRELFF.

In the case of this clone: Different DNA sequences within this sample yield the same CDR3. The chain recombines TRBV6-5 with TRBJ1-1; maybe TRBD1 (5 bases). The CDR3 contains 14 residues. Germline values: CDR1 MNHEY, CDR2 SVGAGI. The V gene lost 0 bases and the J gene lost 4 bases, with 9 bases spanning the gap. As DNA, the CDR3 is TGTGCCAGCAGTTACTCGCAGGGTACCACTGAAGCTTTCTTT. Encoded protein: CASSYSQGTTEAFF.

The chain joins TRBV4-3 to TRBJ1-2; a weak D match, TRBD1 (6 bases). The germline V and J ends were trimmed by 1 base and 4 bases, with 7 bases remaining between them. The CDR3 is 13 amino acids. Germline-derived CDR1 and CDR2 are LGHNA and YSLEER. CDR3 region: CASSQGTAYGYTF. The CDR3, as DNA: TGCGCCAGCAGCCAAGGGACAGCCTATGGCTACACCTTC.

This clone was seen only a few times. The chain employs TRBV7-3 and TRBJ2-2; D is unclear. Germline CDR1 SGHTA, CDR2 FQGTGA. This CDR3 comprises 15 residues. Trimming removed 4 bases from V and 0 bases from J, with 9 bases in between. The CDR3 DNA is TGTGCCAGCAGCTCTAATGTAGCGAACACCGGGGAGCTGTTTTTT. Translating gives CASSSNVANTGELFF.

The chain joins TRBV5-1 to TRBJ2-5; 7 nucleotides align to TRBD1. Looked up from germline, CDR1 is SGHRS and CDR2 is YFSETQ. The CDR3 totals 14 residues. J lost 1 base, V lost 3 bases, and 3 bases had no gene match. In nucleotides, the CDR3 is TGCGCCAGCAGCTGGGGGACAGTCCAAGAGACCCAGTACTTC. Its protein product is CASSWGTVQETQYF.

V is TRBV27 and J is TRBJ2-2; maybe TRBD2 (6 bases). Per the germline V gene, CDR1 is MNHEY and CDR2 is SMNVEV (reference sequence). Between the trimmed V and J ends, which lost 6 bases and 0 bases, there was a span of 11 bases. The CDR3 contains 15 residues. The CDR3 DNA sequence: TGTGCCAGCAGAACCGGGACTTCGAACACCGGGGAGCTGTTTTTT. Amino acids: CASRTGTSNTGELFF.

CDR3 nucleotides: TGTGCCAGCTCACCACGAGGGGGTAATGAAAAACTGTTTTTT. Residues: CASSPRGGNEKLFF. V usage is TRBV18 and J usage is TRBJ1-4; D may be TRBD1 (6 bases). V lost 1 base and J 4 bases, leaving 7 bases between the germline ends. CDR1 KGHSH and CDR2 LQKENI come from the germline V gene. This CDR3 is 14 amino acids long.

The CDR3 sequence is CASSIDPPGPLRNEQFF. CDR3 bases: TGTGCCAGTAGTATAGATCCCCCGGGACCCCTGAGGAATGAGCAGTTCTTC. The V call is TRBV19, the J call TRBJ2-1; D tentatively reads TRBD1 or TRBD2 (5 bases each). Germline CDR1 reads LNHDA; CDR2 reads SQIVND (reference sequence). Trimming stripped 0 bases from V and 7 bases from J, with 19 bases between. The CDR3 length is 17 residues.

V gene TRBV2 combines with J gene TRBJ2-1; tentatively, D is TRBD1 or TRBD2 (5 bases each). The CDR3 length is 11 residues. Germline V lookup: CDR1 SNHLY, CDR2 FYNNEI. V was shortened by 9 bases and J by 6 bases, with 9 bases between the two germline ends. CDR3 DNA: TGTGCCAGGGGGACGGTCAATGAGCAGTTCTTC. Protein sequence: CARGTVNEQFF.

The chain carries TRBV4-1 and TRBJ1-2; TRBD1 matches 8 bases. J lost 4 bases, V lost 7 bases, and 17 bases had no gene match. The germline CDR1 and CDR2 sequences are MGHRA and YSYEKL. This CDR3 region has 17 residues. The CDR3 spells CASTQGALSRRVYGYTF. The CDR3 coding sequence is TGCGCCAGCACCCAGGGGGCCCTAAGCCGCCGTGTCTATGGCTACACCTTC.

The CDR3 sequence: CASSRTSTKVDTQYF. The CDR3 bases are TGTGCCAGCAGCAGGACTAGCACCAAGGTGGATACGCAGTATTTT. The V and J genes are TRBV7-2 and TRBJ2-3; 8 positions match TRBD2. The germline gives CDR1 SGHTA, CDR2 FQGNSA. Losses at the gene ends were 5 bases for V and 6 bases for J; bases not matched to a gene: 10. The CDR3 extends over 15 amino acids.

This chain links TRBV7-2 with TRBJ2-7, with TRBD2 matching over 11 bases. The CDR3 has 17 amino acids. CDR1 is SGHTA, CDR2 FQGNSA, per germline. Germline trimming cut 8 bases from V and 0 bases from J; bases unmatched to any gene: 12. CDR3 sequence: CASRLRGTSGFSYEQYV. CDR3 nucleotides: TGTGCCAGCCGGCTTAGGGGGACTAGCGGCTTCTCCTACGAGCAGTACGTC.

DNA for the CDR3: TGTGCCAGCAGTTTAGACACCCGGAGCAATCAGCCCCAGCATTTT. Amino acid sequence: CASSLDTRSNQPQHF. This chain uses TRBV28 with TRBJ1-5; unclear D gene. CDR1 and CDR2 from the germline V gene are MDHEN and SYDVKM. V lost 2 bases and J lost 1, with 9 bases in between. The CDR3 is 15 residues long.

Only a few counts were recorded for this clone. The chain combines TRBV2 with TRBJ1-1; no clear D gene. This CDR3 contains 16 residues. CDR1 and CDR2 from the germline V gene are SNHLY and FYNNEI. Trimming shortened V by 1 base and J by 0 bases, and 12 bases separated the two germline ends. This CDR3 reads CASSEGPGSLNTEAFF. CDR3 DNA: TGTGCCAGCAGTGAAGGACCGGGCTCTTTGAACACTGAAGCTTTCTTT.

This clone was picked up a small number of times. The V and J genes are TRBV9 and TRBJ1-6, with TRBD1 as a possible D gene (5 bases). Deletions cut 0 bases from V and 8 bases from J, with 6 bases between. The germline gives CDR1 SGDLS, CDR2 YYNGEE. CDR3 length equals 13 residues. CDR3: CASSVGGDSPLHF. As DNA, the CDR3 is TGTGCCAGCAGCGTAGGGGGGGATTCACCCCTCCACTTT.

The chain has TRBV2 and TRBJ1-5; D might be TRBD1 (6 bases). In germline, CDR1 is SNHLY, CDR2 FYNNEI. Trimming removed 3 bases from V and 2 bases from J, with 11 bases in between. CDR3 size: 15 residues. The CDR3 DNA reads as TGTGCCAGCAGTGACGCGGGGGGCGGCAATCAGCCCCAGCATTTT. Protein: CASSDAGGGNQPQHF.

This clone was detected only once. The chain is built from TRBV18 and TRBJ2-5; D is perhaps TRBD2 (5 bases). Trimming stripped 5 bases from V and 0 bases from J, with 7 bases between. Germline-derived CDR1 and CDR2 are KGHSH and LQKENI. The CDR3 totals 13 residues. Here the CDR3 reads CASSSGDQETQYF. CDR3 DNA: TGTGCCAGCTCATCCGGGGACCAAGAGACCCAGTACTTC.

The chain carries TRBV18 and TRBJ1-1; the match to TRBD1 covers 9 bases. The CDR3 has 17 amino acids. J gave up 0 bases and V 1 base, and 6 bases lay outside the gene matches. Per the germline V gene, CDR1 is KGHSH and CDR2 is LQKENI. The CDR3 reads CASSPLRGTGMNTEAFF. CDR3 coding DNA: TGTGCCAGCTCACCACTCCGAGGGACAGGGATGAACACTGAAGCTTTCTTT.

The chain links TRBV7-2 to TRBJ1-1; 8 nucleotides line up with TRBD1. CDR1 is SGHTA and CDR2 is FQGNSA in the germline V gene. V lost 1 base to trimming and J lost 0 bases; unmatched junction nucleotides: 4. CDR3 size: 16 residues. The chain's CDR3 is CASSLGTGILNTEAFF. The CDR3, as DNA: TGTGCCAGCAGCTTAGGGACAGGGATCCTGAACACTGAAGCTTTCTTT.

This clone appeared many times. The V gene is TRBV28, the J gene TRBJ2-2, with 11 bases lining up with TRBD2. CDR1 and CDR2 (germline): MDHEN, SYDVKM. The CDR3 contains 15 residues. V lost 9 bases, J lost 1 base, and 4 bases stayed unmatched. The CDR3 nucleotides read TGTGCCAGTCTTAGCGGGGGGGAGAACACCGGGGAGCTGTTTTTT. Translation gives CASLSGGENTGELFF.

This chain uses TRBV5-4 with TRBJ2-7, with D possibly being TRBD2 (5 bases). Per germline, CDR1 SGHNT and CDR2 YYREEE (reference sequence). The CDR3 covers 13 residues. With 2 bases removed from V and 3 bases from J, the gap between germline ends came to 9 bases. In DNA, the CDR3 is TGTGCCAGCAGCTTCGGACGGGACTACGAGCAGTACTTC. It translates to CASSFGRDYEQYF.

This clone was observed a few times. This rearrangement joins TRBV9 to TRBJ2-5, with TRBD1 as a possible D gene (6 bases). With 3 bases removed from V and 8 bases from J, the gap between germline ends came to 20 bases. There are 15 residues in the CDR3. Germline V gives CDR1 SGDLS, CDR2 YYNGEE. The CDR3: CASSGPLNPQGTQYF. CDR3 DNA: TGTGCCAGCAGCGGACCCCTCAACCCACAGGGCACCCAGTACTTC.

This rearrangement joins TRBV9 to TRBJ1-5, with TRBD1 as a possible D gene (5 bases). Germline V gene lookup returns CDR1 SGDLS and CDR2 YYNGEE. V was shortened by 0 bases and J by 5 bases, with 9 bases between the two germline ends. The CDR3 runs 14 residues. The CDR3 nucleotides read TGTGCCAGCAGCGTAGGGCAGGGTGATCAGCCCCAGCATTTT. It yields the protein CASSVGQGDQPQHF.

In nucleotides, the CDR3 is TGTGCCAGCAGCTTGGGGGCGTACTATGGCTACACCTTC. Amino acids: CASSLGAYYGYTF. V and J are TRBV5-5 and TRBJ1-2; no clear D gene. Trimming took off 0 bases at V and 3 bases at J, with 6 bases between the two ends. Germline values: CDR1 SGHKS, CDR2 YYEKEE (reference sequence). CDR3 length: 13 residues.

This chain connects TRBV13 to TRBJ2-1, with D perhaps matching TRBD1 or TRBD2 (5 bases each). Germline V gene sequence: CDR1 PRHDT, CDR2 FYEKMQ (reference sequence). The CDR3 totals 13 residues. Trimming removed 0 bases from V and 9 bases from J, with 9 bases in between. The CDR3 here is CASSLGGAGEQFF. Written as DNA, the CDR3 is TGTGCCAGCAGCTTAGGCGGGGCCGGTGAGCAGTTCTTC.

The chain is built from TRBV6-5 and TRBJ2-2; D is ambiguous. The CDR3 runs 13 residues. Between the trimmed V and J ends, which lost 5 bases and 6 bases, there was a span of 10 bases. Germline lookup yields CDR1 MNHEY and CDR2 SVGAGI. The CDR3 DNA reads as TGTGCCAGCAGTCAAAAGGTGGCCGGGGAGCTGTTTTTT. Its translation is CASSQKVAGELFF.

This clone was observed a few times. DNA of the CDR3: TGTGCCAGCAGCTTAGGAGGTGATTCCGAGCAGTACGTC. Protein sequence: CASSLGGDSEQYV. This chain connects TRBV11-2 to TRBJ2-7; no clear D. Germline CDR1 reads SGHAT; CDR2 reads FQNNGV. CDR3 length: 13 amino acids. V gave up 1 base and J gave up 6 bases, with 10 bases separating them.

V usage is TRBV5-6 and J usage is TRBJ1-1; weak D call: TRBD1 (6 bases). Looked up from germline, CDR1 is SGHDT and CDR2 is YYEEEE. Trimming left V 3 bases short and J 3 bases short, with 12 bases between. This CDR3 contains 14 residues. For the CDR3, the DNA is TGTGCCAGCAGCTCTACAGGGACCTACACTGAAGCTTTCTTT. Protein product: CASSSTGTYTEAFF.

This clone has just one count. The genes are TRBV5-1 and TRBJ1-3; D is possibly TRBD1 (6 bases). Germline V lookup: CDR1 SGHRS, CDR2 YFSETQ. CDR3 length: 13 residues. The V end was cut by 7 bases, the J end by 0 bases, with 8 bases between. CDR3 nucleotides: TGCGCCAGCTCACAGGGCTCTGGAAACACCATATATTTT. This sequence encodes CASSQGSGNTIYF.

This chain joins TRBV2 and TRBJ1-5, with a weak D call TRBD1 (6 bases). Germline V gene data show CDR1 as SNHLY and CDR2 as FYNNEI. This CDR3 region has 15 residues. Trimming removed 5 bases at V and 1 base at J, with 12 bases between. DNA of the CDR3: TGTGCCAGCAGTAAGGGGGGGAGCAGCAATCAGCCCCAGCATTTT. Protein product: CASSKGGSSNQPQHF.

This chain connects TRBV10-2 to TRBJ2-7; tentative D call: TRBD1 (5 bases). The V end was cut by 0 bases, the J end by 2 bases, with 11 bases between. The CDR3 contains 15 residues. CDR1 and CDR2 (germline): WSHSY, SAAADI. Here the CDR3 reads CASSESGQTTYEQYF. In DNA form, the CDR3 reads TGCGCCAGCAGTGAGTCGGGGCAGACAACCTACGAGCAGTACTTC.